This T cell receptor beta chain was obtained from a study of cytomegalovirus exposure and HLA in healthy donors. General observations from the study: Most subjects had HLA-A and HLA-B alleles reportedly predicted accurately by TCR beta sequences. Some V segments, including TRBV6-2 and TRBV6-3, were excluded as indistinguishable. It was around 160 TCR beta chains that were listed as cytomegalovirus-associated.

PCR was performed using 60 Vbeta and 13 Jbeta primers. Clones were sequenced by immunoSEQ multiplex PCR, and TCRdb holds only the in-frame ones, with some missing. This table has some 150,000 clones, approximately 67% appearing once. The CDR3 sequence is 11 residues long. V lost 11 bases to trimming and J lost 4 bases, with 11 bases between them. Germline-derived CDR1 and CDR2 are SEHNR and FQNEAQ (reference sequence). On this clone: The antigen is undetermined.

The sample taken for sequencing was PBMCs. This receptor was taken from a man aged 40-49 years in good health and CMV-seronegative. This chain connects TRBV7-9 to TRBJ1-1; D is unclear. The chain's CDR3 is CAGTYSTEAFF. In DNA form, the CDR3 reads TGTGCCGGCACATACAGCACTGAAGCTTTCTTT.